Listed below are T cell receptor beta chains from one sample, sequenced in a study of spatial heterogeneity in lung cancer. TCRdb reanalysed the 5' RACE reads using MiXCR and keeps one entry per CDR3 protein. The sample holds some 32,000 distinct CDR3 sequences, about 10% seen once. This specimen was PBMCs, taken at follow-up. These receptors came from a female donor with early-stage non-small cell lung cancer. Each CDR3 is given with its conserved first and last residue. D genes are given only for firm matches. Rows may omit the clone size; those that give it use once, few, many or a size class.

TRBV3-1	-	TRBJ2-3	many	TGTGCCAGCAGCCAAGTGTCTAGCCCCACAGATACGCAGTATTTT	CASSQVSSPTDTQYF
TRBV29-1	TRBD2	TRBJ2-3	-	TGCAGCGTTGCCGGACTAGCGGGGGGGCACACAGATACGCAGTATTTT	CSVAGLAGGHTDTQYF
TRBV29-1	TRBD1	TRBJ2-3	few	TGCGGCGTTGAAGACAGGGGTCAAGATACGCAGTATTTT	CGVEDRGQDTQYF
TRBV4-3	-	TRBJ2-5	many	TGCGCCAGCAGCCAAGGGAGGTCAGGGACCCAGTACTTC	CASSQGRSGTQYF
TRBV29-1	TRBD1	TRBJ1-3	few	TGCAGCGCAGAAGAGGGGGCGGACACCATATATTTT	CSAEEGADTIYF
TRBV7-2	-	TRBJ2-7	many	TGTGCCAGCAGCCCGGACAACTCCTACGAGCAGTACTTC	CASSPDNSYEQYF
TRBV6-2/TRBV6-3	TRBD2	TRBJ2-7	many	TGTGCCAGCAGTGACTTCGGACTAGCGGTACCGGTCTACGAGCAGTACTTC	CASSDFGLAVPVYEQYF
TRBV7-2	TRBD2	TRBJ2-7	medium-sized	TGTGCCAGCAGCCCGGGAGGGACCGAGCAGTACTTC	CASSPGGTEQYF
TRBV5-1	TRBD1	TRBJ1-5	few	TGCGCCAGCAGCGTGGGACAGGGCGATCAGCCCCAGCATTTT	CASSVGQGDQPQHF
TRBV5-1	-	TRBJ2-5	-	TGCGCCAGCAGCTTGGTGAGAGAGACCCAGTACTTC	CASSLVRETQYF
TRBV5-1	TRBD1	TRBJ2-5	few	TGCGCCAGCAGTCGGACAGGGAATTGGGAGACCCAGTACTTC	CASSRTGNWETQYF
TRBV29-1	-	TRBJ2-5	many	TGCAGCGTTGAACAGAACCAAGAGACCCAGTACTTC	CSVEQNQETQYF
TRBV7-6	TRBD2	TRBJ2-7	-	TGTGCCAGCAGTCCATTAGCGGGGGCCTCCTACGAGCAGTACTTC	CASSPLAGASYEQYF
TRBV7-8	TRBD2	TRBJ2-7	many	TGTGCCAGCACCCAAGCGGGGGCACCCTACGAGCAGTACTTC	CASTQAGAPYEQYF
TRBV19	TRBD1	TRBJ2-7	few	TGTGCCAGTATTGGGACAGGGGATGGGGAACCCTACGAGCAGTACTTC	CASIGTGDGEPYEQYF
TRBV3-1	TRBD1	TRBJ1-2	many	TGTGCCAGCAGCCAATCGGACAGGGGGTCGCTCGGCTACACCTTC	CASSQSDRGSLGYTF
TRBV7-3	-	TRBJ2-3	-	TGTGCCAGCAGCCTCCCGGGGGATACGCAGTATTTT	CASSLPGDTQYF
TRBV7-9	TRBD1	TRBJ1-2	many	TGTGCCAGCAGCTTAGAAGGGACAGGCTATGGCTACACCTTC	CASSLEGTGYGYTF
TRBV28	-	TRBJ1-4	many	TGTGCCAGCACCGAGGAGGGGGGTAGTGAAAAACTGTTTTTT	CASTEEGGSEKLFF
TRBV28	TRBD2	TRBJ2-7	many	TGTGCCAGCACCCCAACGCTAGCGGGGGTTGAGCAGTACTTC	CASTPTLAGVEQYF
TRBV29-1	TRBD1	TRBJ2-7	few	TGCAGCGGGGGACAGGGGTCCTACGAGCAGTACTTC	CSGGQGSYEQYF
TRBV19	-	TRBJ1-5	few	TGTGCCAGTAGCAGAGGGACGGGACAACAGCATTTT	CASSRGTGQQHF
TRBV4-3	TRBD1	TRBJ1-1	many	TGCGCCAGCAGCCAAGCAGGCAGGGGGCACACTGAAGCTTTCTTT	CASSQAGRGHTEAFF
TRBV27	-	TRBJ1-3	many	TGTGCCAGCAGTCCCTACACCGACTCTGGAAACACCATATATTTT	CASSPYTDSGNTIYF
TRBV6-2/TRBV6-3	TRBD2	TRBJ2-3	many	TGTGCCAGCTCCGCGGGAAGGCGGGGGAGCACAGATACGCAGTATTTT	CASSAGRRGSTDTQYF
TRBV7-2	-	TRBJ2-2	few	TGTGCCAGCGAAAGGTTGGGCGGGGAGCTGTTTTTT	CASERLGGELFF
TRBV5-6	-	TRBJ2-1	-	TGTGCCAGCAGCTTCAGCATCAATGAGCAGTTCTTC	CASSFSINEQFF
TRBV5-6	-	TRBJ2-3	-	TGTGCCAGCAGCCCGGGACTCCGGAGTGGCACAGATACGCAGTATTTT	CASSPGLRSGTDTQYF
TRBV11-2	-	TRBJ2-7	many	TGTGCCAGCAGCCCCCTTGGTCGGACAACGTCCTACGAGCAGTACTTC	CASSPLGRTTSYEQYF
TRBV20-1	TRBD1	TRBJ2-3	many	TGCAGTGTATCGCGGGGACAGGGCACAGATACGCAGTATTTT	CSVSRGQGTDTQYF
TRBV27	-	TRBJ2-7	-	TGTGCCAGCGGACACTACGAGCAGTACTTC	CASGHYEQYF
TRBV29-1	TRBD1	TRBJ2-3	many	TGCAGCGTTTCCGGGACAGGGGGGATCGCAGATACGCAGTATTTT	CSVSGTGGIADTQYF
TRBV20-1	TRBD1	TRBJ2-7	-	TGCAGTGCTAGATCACCGACAGGGGGCAGGAACGAGCAGTACTTC	CSARSPTGGRNEQYF
TRBV12-3/TRBV12-4	TRBD1	TRBJ2-1	-	TGTGCCAGCAGCTCCGGGACAGGGGATGAGCAGTTCTTC	CASSSGTGDEQFF
TRBV19	-	TRBJ1-1	many	TGTGCCAGTAGTTTTAAGGGACTCACTGAAGCTTTCTTT	CASSFKGLTEAFF
TRBV27	-	TRBJ1-1	-	TGTGCCAGCAGTCACACATTCGACACTGAAGCTTTCTTT	CASSHTFDTEAFF
TRBV11-2	TRBD1	TRBJ1-4	-	TGTGCCAGCAGCCTCGTCGTTCCGGGACAGCAGAATGAAAAACTGTTTTTT	CASSLVVPGQQNEKLFF
TRBV19	TRBD1	TRBJ2-6	-	TGTGCCAGCGGGTGGGACAGCCTATCTGGGGCCAACGTCCTGACTTTC	CASGWDSLSGANVLTF
TRBV29-1	-	TRBJ2-3	many	TGCAGCGTTGATATCACCACAGATACGCAGTATTTT	CSVDITTDTQYF
TRBV12-3/TRBV12-4	-	TRBJ2-3	many	TGTGCCAGCAGTTTTTCGGGTGGCACAGATACGCAGTATTTT	CASSFSGGTDTQYF
TRBV7-9	-	TRBJ2-2	many	TGTGCCAGCAGGGAGGCGGGGGCATCCCCAAACACCGGGGAGCTGTTTTTT	CASREAGASPNTGELFF
TRBV3-1	-	TRBJ1-6	many	TGTGCCAGCGCGACCCATAGGGTCGTCAATTCACCCCTCCACTTT	CASATHRVVNSPLHF
TRBV7-2	-	TRBJ1-4	many	TGTGCCAGCAGCTTAGGGCCCATTCCAGAAAAACTGTTTTTT	CASSLGPIPEKLFF
TRBV2	-	TRBJ2-6	-	TGTGCCAGCAGTAGCCAGGGGGGTGAGCGGGCCAACGTCCTGACTTTC	CASSSQGGERANVLTF
TRBV7-2	-	TRBJ2-3	few	TGTGCCAGCAGCTTGGAGAGGCCCACAGATACGCAGTATTTT	CASSLERPTDTQYF
TRBV2	TRBD1	TRBJ2-1	-	TGTGCCAGCAGGGCGACAGGGGAGGCCTACAATGAGCAGTTCTTC	CASRATGEAYNEQFF
TRBV7-9	-	TRBJ2-4	-	TGTGCCAGCAGCTTAGGAGACAAGGGGATTCAGTACTTC	CASSLGDKGIQYF
TRBV9	TRBD1	TRBJ1-4	many	TGTGCCAGCAGCGGAAAAGGGGACAGCGGCCTAGCGGCAACTAATGAAAAACTGTTTTTT	CASSGKGDSGLAATNEKLFF
TRBV5-4	-	TRBJ2-5	many	TGTGCCAGCAGCTTGATACAGCAAGAGACCCAGTACTTC	CASSLIQQETQYF
TRBV29-1	-	TRBJ2-1	few	TGCAGCGTTGAGTTAGGCGATGCACTTAATGAGCAGTTCTTC	CSVELGDALNEQFF
TRBV29-1	-	TRBJ2-3	many	TGCAGCACAAAGCAGGGGGGGTGGACTAGCACAGATACGCAGTATTTT	CSTKQGGWTSTDTQYF
TRBV5-5	-	TRBJ2-7	many	TGTGCCAGCAGCTACCCAGGCTACGAGCAGTACTTC	CASSYPGYEQYF
TRBV6-2/TRBV6-3	-	TRBJ1-2	-	TGTGCCAGCACCCTGGGTGTCACTCAAGGCTACACCTTC	CASTLGVTQGYTF
TRBV19	-	TRBJ2-3	many	TGTGCCAGTAGTATAGGATACACAGATACGCAGTATTTT	CASSIGYTDTQYF
TRBV29-1	-	TRBJ2-7	-	TGCAGCGTTGAAGGGGGGGACTACGAGCAGTACTTC	CSVEGGDYEQYF